This T cell receptor (beta chain) comes out of a study of cytomegalovirus exposure and HLA in healthy donors. Whole-study context: Of the donors genotyped, several hundred in all, over 80% fell in the Caucasian-associated ancestry cluster.

The CDR3 runs 13 residues. CDR1 is LNHDA and CDR2 is SQIVND in the germline V gene (reference sequence). V was clipped by 9 bases and J by 4 bases; unmatched bases: 5. This clone was recorded only once. Its antigen remains unknown. A multiplex PCR was run with 60 Vbeta primers and 13 Jbeta primers. Using immunoSEQ multiplex PCR, the repertoire was profiled, and TCRdb retains in-frame clones only, with some absent. This sample has 85,000 to 100,000 clones, with about 63% found just once. Study observations and caveats: Confirmation was obtained in vitro that a few CMV-associated chains are specific for CMV antigens. Cytomegalovirus association was assigned to approximately 160 TCR beta chains. A later analysis found most CMV-associated TCR beta chains apparently HLA-restricted.

The genes are TRBV19 and TRBJ1-5; TRBD1 agrees at 8 bases. The sequenced material came from PBMCs. The clonotype comes from a woman aged 25 to 39 in good health and CMV-seronegative. This CDR3 is CASLGQGNQPQHF. CDR3 in DNA: TGTGCCAGCCTCGGACAGGGAAATCAGCCCCAGCATTTT.